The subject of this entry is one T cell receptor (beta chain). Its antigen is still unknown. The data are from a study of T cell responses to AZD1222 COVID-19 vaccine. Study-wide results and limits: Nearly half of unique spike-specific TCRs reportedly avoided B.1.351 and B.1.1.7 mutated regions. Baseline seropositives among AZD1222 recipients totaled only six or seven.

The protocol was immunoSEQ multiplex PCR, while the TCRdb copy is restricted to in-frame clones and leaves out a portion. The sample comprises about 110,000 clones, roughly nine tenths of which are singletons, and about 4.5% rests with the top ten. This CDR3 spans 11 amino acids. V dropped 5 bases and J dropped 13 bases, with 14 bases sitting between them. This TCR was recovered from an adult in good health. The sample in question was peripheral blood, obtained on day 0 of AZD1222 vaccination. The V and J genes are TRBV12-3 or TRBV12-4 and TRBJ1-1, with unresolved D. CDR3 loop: CASSPRLGFFF. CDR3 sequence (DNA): TGTGCCAGCAGTCCTAGACTGGGTTTTTTCTTT.